A selection of T cell receptor beta chains follows, all from one sample in a study of cytomegalovirus exposure and HLA in healthy donors. Profiled with immunoSEQ multiplex PCR; TCRdb holds only in-frame clones, not every one. The sample holds fewer than 200,000 clones, around 68% seen once. The specimen sequenced was PBMCs. The receptors stem from a man aged 45-65 years in good health and CMV-seronegative. Both conserved end residues are trimmed from each CDR3.

V: TRBV27; J: TRBJ2-4; CDR3: ASRTKNIQY
V: TRBV5-1; J: TRBJ2-3; CDR3: ASSLETSGRTDTQY
V: TRBV19; J: TRBJ1-1; CDR3: ASSLRTGVETEAF
V: TRBV6-5; J: TRBJ2-3; CDR3: ASSYRGTDTQY
V: TRBV28; J: TRBJ1-1; CDR3: ASRRGLNTEAF
V: TRBV27; J: TRBJ1-2; CDR3: ASRTRDRGAVGYGYT
V: TRBV5-8; J: TRBJ2-3; CDR3: ASSSSPTDTQY
V: TRBV28; J: TRBJ2-1; CDR3: ASTQGGGQGFNEQF
V: TRBV28; J: TRBJ2-7; CDR3: ASTPPGQRVYEQY
V: TRBV2; J: TRBJ2-1; CDR3: ASTYRDEQF
V: TRBV5-6; J: TRBJ1-5; CDR3: ASSSGDNQPQH
V: TRBV11-1; J: TRBJ2-1; CDR3: ASSLGVAGGDNEQF
V: TRBV5-6; J: TRBJ2-2; CDR3: ASSFMRGRVTGELF
V: TRBV6-1; J: TRBJ2-3; CDR3: ASSEVGRGGSDTQY
V: TRBV4-3; J: TRBJ2-2; CDR3: ASSQDDRRTGELF
V: TRBV28; J: TRBJ1-1; CDR3: ASSLSYTEAF
V: TRBV25-1; J: TRBJ1-2; CDR3: ASSEKAGGRNYGYT
V: TRBV19; J: TRBJ1-1; CDR3: ASSIGRGNTEAF
V: TRBV18; J: TRBJ2-5; CDR3: ASSLAGTQETQY
V: TRBV18; J: TRBJ1-1; CDR3: ASSQRQSNMNTEAF
V: TRBV28; J: TRBJ1-6; CDR3: ASSPGQGRTPLH
V: TRBV28; J: TRBJ1-1; CDR3: ASLPSGEVGTEAF
V: TRBV19; J: TRBJ1-1; CDR3: ASSEVSYTEAF
V: TRBV2; J: TRBJ1-5; CDR3: ASSGTVTQPQH
V: TRBV5-1; J: TRBJ2-7; CDR3: ASSLGDRVYEQY
V: TRBV19; J: TRBJ1-6; CDR3: ASSLFPGQGASSYNSPLH
V: TRBV4-2; J: TRBJ1-5; CDR3: ASSQDPGGGRSNQPQH
V: TRBV5-1; J: TRBJ2-7; CDR3: ASSLRTPYEQY
V: TRBV7-2; J: TRBJ2-7; CDR3: ASSFLPDRSYEQY
V: TRBV10-2; J: TRBJ2-7; CDR3: ASSESGPSGSYEQY
V: TRBV2; J: TRBJ1-4; CDR3: AATEPATNEKLF
V: TRBV2; J: TRBJ2-3; CDR3: ASRPGQGRTDTQY
V: TRBV10-1; J: TRBJ1-5; CDR3: ASSESRGRDQPQH
V: TRBV6-6; J: TRBJ1-1; CDR3: ASSGTLNTEAF
V: TRBV6-1; J: TRBJ2-1; CDR3: ASSEVPWTGKRNEQF
V: TRBV4-1; J: TRBJ1-1; CDR3: ASSQDLAVEAF
V: TRBV2; J: TRBJ2-7; CDR3: ASRSGQAYEQY
V: TRBV5-6; J: TRBJ1-5; CDR3: ASSSGQGPGGNQPQH
V: TRBV5-4; J: TRBJ2-7; CDR3: ASSPPGQGLDEQY
V: TRBV5-4; J: TRBJ2-7; CDR3: ASSNIAGSYEQY
V: TRBV2; J: TRBJ1-1; CDR3: ASSRTYTEAF
V: TRBV11-3; J: TRBJ2-7; CDR3: ASSYRQGRSYDEQY
V: TRBV5-1; J: TRBJ2-2; CDR3: ASSLTSGSYTGELF
V: TRBV19; J: TRBJ2-1; CDR3: ASNEGQTYNEQF
V: TRBV5-1; J: TRBJ2-7; CDR3: ASSLAQGARYEQY
V: TRBV19; J: TRBJ1-4; CDR3: ASSTGPNEKLF